These 16 T cell receptor beta chains came from one sample sequenced in a study of blood T cell repertoires in COVID-19. TCRdb's copy holds only in-frame clones and misses some; the assay was immunoSEQ multiplex PCR. The top ten hold approximately 14% of the sample, which has roughly 41,000 clones, 80% to 90% seen once. The sequencing sample was made of peripheral blood. These receptors were collected from a human donor in a cohort sampled during active COVID-19. The donor label of this sample is uncertain.

The J gene is TRBJ1-2, the V gene TRBV29-1; D not certain. Trimming removed 3 bases at V and 2 bases at J, with 10 bases between. The CDR3 totals 13 residues. Germline V gene data show CDR1 as SQVTM and CDR2 as ANQGSEA. The CDR3 DNA reads as TGCAGCGTTGAGGCAGGTACCAACTATGGCTACACCTTC. The encoded protein is CSVEAGTNYGYTF.

The sample holds a few counts of this clone. The chain carries TRBV5-5 and TRBJ1-2, with D tentatively TRBD1 (6 bases). CDR3 length: 15 residues. Trimming took off 0 bases at V and 0 bases at J, with 9 bases between the two ends. Per germline, CDR1 SGHKS and CDR2 YYEKEE (reference sequence). The CDR3, as DNA: TGTGCCAGCAGCTTGGCCGACAGGACTAACTATGGCTACACCTTC. Encoded protein: CASSLADRTNYGYTF.

The gene calls are TRBV2 and TRBJ2-7, with D perhaps TRBD1 (6 bases). CDR1 is SNHLY, CDR2 FYNNEI, per germline. The CDR3 is 15 residues long. Trimming stripped 3 bases from V and 0 bases from J, with 12 bases between. The CDR3 protein is CASSDGGFSSYEQYF. The CDR3 bases are TGTGCCAGCAGTGATGGGGGCTTTAGCTCCTACGAGCAGTACTTC.

The V call is TRBV15, the J call TRBJ2-1; 9 nucleotides match TRBD2. The trim removed 1 base at V and 5 bases at J, leaving 15 bases unmatched. CDR3 length equals 19 residues. Germline loops: CDR1 LNHNV, CDR2 YYDKDF (reference sequence). The CDR3 protein is CATSRVRARRGGKDNEQFF. DNA for the CDR3: TGTGCCACCAGCAGAGTTAGGGCGCGGCGGGGGGGTAAGGACAATGAGCAGTTCTTC.

This chain links TRBV4-3 with TRBJ2-2; perhaps TRBD2 as D (6 bases). The CDR3 runs to 18 residues. Trimming removed 0 bases at V and 7 bases at J, with 21 bases between. Germline CDR1 LGHNA, CDR2 YSLEER. The CDR3 region has the DNA TGCGCCAGCAGCCAAGACCTCGGGCTACTAGCACGGGGCGGGGAGCTGTTTTTT. Translating gives CASSQDLGLLARGGELFF.

The chain has TRBV30 and TRBJ2-7; D might be TRBD2 (5 bases). From germline, CDR1 is GTSNPN and CDR2 SVGIG (reference sequence). The CDR3 loop spans 16 amino acids. V was cut by 2 bases and J by 2 bases, with 19 bases left in between. The chain's CDR3 is CAWSIKVGLPPYEQYF. Written as DNA, the CDR3 is TGTGCCTGGAGTATCAAAGTCGGACTGCCCCCCTACGAGCAGTACTTC.

The chain has TRBV7-2 and TRBJ2-2, with 7 nucleotides matching TRBD2. The germline gives CDR1 SGHTA, CDR2 FQGNSA. The V gene end was trimmed by 3 bases and the J gene end by 0 bases; junction bases not matched to a gene: 1. The CDR3 extends over 15 amino acids. The CDR3 nucleotides are TGTGCCAGCAGCTTCGGACTAGCGAACACCGGGGAGCTGTTTTTT. As protein: CASSFGLANTGELFF.

V usage is TRBV19 and J usage is TRBJ2-2; TRBD1 matches at 7 bases. The germline V gene has CDR1 LNHDA and CDR2 SQIVND (reference sequence). CDR3 length equals 14 residues. V lost 6 bases and J lost 4; bases outside the gene matches: 5. CDR3 bases: TGTGCCAGTAGATGGACAGGAGCCACCGGGGAGCTGTTTTTT. Its translation is CASRWTGATGELFF. Combining the CDR3 with reference TRBV19 and TRBJ2-2 gives the whole variable domain DGGITQSPKYLFRKEGQNVTLSCEQNLNHDAMYWYRQDPGQGLRLIYYSQIVNDFQKGDIAEGYSVSREKKESFPLTVTSAQKNPTAFYLCASRWTGATGELFFGEGSRLTVL.

The chain uses TRBV13 and TRBJ2-3; 8 bases align to TRBD1. The CDR3 sequence is 15 residues long. Germline CDR1 and CDR2: PRHDT and FYEKMQ (reference sequence). The trim removed 5 bases at V and 4 bases at J, leaving 8 bases unmatched. CDR3 coding DNA: TGTGCCAGCAGCGACCAGGGGGCGCGGGCAGATACGCAGTATTTT. This sequence encodes CASSDQGARADTQYF. Based on the CDR3 plus reference TRBV13 and TRBJ2-3, the full variable domain is AAGVIQSPRHLIKEKRETATLKCYPIPRHDTVYWYQQGPGQDPQFLISFYEKMQSDKGSIPDRFSAQQFSDYHSELNMSSLELGDSALYFCASSDQGARADTQYFGPGTRLTVL.

The chain links TRBV6-5 to TRBJ1-2, with 11 nucleotides matching TRBD1. Germline V gene sequence: CDR1 MNHEY, CDR2 SVGAGI. The length of the CDR3 is 16 residues. V lost 4 bases to trimming and J lost 4 bases; unmatched junction nucleotides: 8. The CDR3 sequence: CASSSPGTGGFYGYTF. The CDR3 DNA sequence: TGTGCCAGCAGTTCTCCCGGGACAGGGGGATTCTATGGCTACACCTTC.

The chain carries TRBV27 and TRBJ1-4, with a possible D match to TRBD1 (6 bases). In germline, CDR1 is MNHEY, CDR2 SMNVEV (reference sequence). The V gene lost 5 bases and the J gene lost 0 bases, with 13 bases spanning the gap. The CDR3 runs 16 residues. This CDR3 reads CASSPRTVATNEKLFF. The CDR3, as DNA: TGTGCCAGCAGTCCCCGGACAGTTGCAACTAATGAAAAACTGTTTTTT.

This chain links TRBV4-3 with TRBJ2-2; unclear D gene. Trimming shortened V by 2 bases and J by 5 bases, and 15 bases separated the two germline ends. Germline CDR1 reads LGHNA; CDR2 reads YSLEER. CDR3 size: 16 residues. CDR3 protein: CASSQYTGSWTGELFF. CDR3 nucleotides: TGCGCCAGCAGCCAATACACGGGTTCGTGGACCGGGGAGCTGTTTTTT.

The V gene is TRBV18, the J gene TRBJ2-3, with 13 bases fitting TRBD2. This CDR3 contains 16 residues. Germline V gene data show CDR1 as KGHSH and CDR2 as LQKENI. V was pared by 3 bases and J by 0 bases, with 0 bases of the junction left unmatched. In DNA, the CDR3 is TGTGCCAGCTCACCGGGACTAGCGGGGAGCACAGATACGCAGTATTTT. This encodes CASSPGLAGSTDTQYF.

The rearrangement links TRBV12-3 or TRBV12-4 to TRBJ1-1, with D maybe TRBD1 (5 bases). V was cut by 6 bases and J by 2 bases, with 10 bases left in between. This CDR3 comprises 13 residues. The CDR3 region has the DNA TGTGCCAGCAGCCTCGGACACAACACTGAAGCTTTCTTT. It specifies CASSLGHNTEAFF.

The rearrangement joins TRBV14 to TRBJ1-6, with a possible D match to TRBD1 (6 bases). The germline gives CDR1 SGHDN, CDR2 FVKESK. The V and J ends lost 1 base and 10 bases respectively, with 11 bases between them. This CDR3 comprises 14 residues. This CDR3 reads CASSQVQGRSPLHF. The CDR3 nucleotides read TGTGCCAGCAGCCAAGTACAGGGAAGGTCACCCCTCCACTTT.

The CDR3 here is CATSDHITGEAFF. The CDR3 nucleotides read TGTGCCACCAGTGACCATATAACAGGGGAAGCTTTCTTT. This rearrangement joins TRBV24-1 to TRBJ1-1, with TRBD1 as a possible D gene (6 bases). V gave up 4 bases and J gave up 8 bases, with 13 bases separating them. The V gene's germline CDR1 is KGHDR and CDR2 SFDVKD. The CDR3 consists of 13 residues.